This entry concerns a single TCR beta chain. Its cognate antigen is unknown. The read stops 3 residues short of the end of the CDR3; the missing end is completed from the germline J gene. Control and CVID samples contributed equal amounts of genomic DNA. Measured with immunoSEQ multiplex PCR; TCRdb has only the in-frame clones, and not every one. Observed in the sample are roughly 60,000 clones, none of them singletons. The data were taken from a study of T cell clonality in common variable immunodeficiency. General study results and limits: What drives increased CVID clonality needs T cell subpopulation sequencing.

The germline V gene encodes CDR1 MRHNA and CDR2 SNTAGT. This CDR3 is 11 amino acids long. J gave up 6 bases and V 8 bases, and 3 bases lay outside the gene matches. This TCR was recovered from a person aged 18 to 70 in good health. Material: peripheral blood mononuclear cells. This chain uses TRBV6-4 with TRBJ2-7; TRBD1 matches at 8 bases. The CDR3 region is CASGDRGEQYF. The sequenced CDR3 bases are TGTGCCAGCGGCGACAGGGGCGAG.